Each of the 26 T cell receptor beta chains below was sequenced from the same sample in a study of T cell responses to AZD1222 COVID-19 vaccine. Assay used: immunoSEQ multiplex PCR; TCRdb lists only in-frame clones, some missing. The table records about 150,000 clones, 87% of them present only once. The source was peripheral blood, collected 28 days after the second AZD1222 dose. Receptors were obtained from an adult who received the AZD1222 COVID-19 vaccine.

V gene TRBV19 combines with J gene TRBJ1-5; D gene uncertain. V was clipped by 2 bases and J by 6 bases, with 14 bases between them. CDR3 size: 15 residues. Per germline, CDR1 LNHDA and CDR2 SQIVND (reference sequence). DNA for the CDR3: TGTGCCAGTAGTATACGTGAGGTGGGTAGTCAGCCCCAGCATTTT. Residues: CASSIREVGSQPQHF.

CDR3 protein: CASSSSRVLRGQFF. CDR3 DNA sequence: TGTGCCAGCAGTTCCTCAAGGGTCCTACGTGGGCAGTTCTTC. This sequence joins TRBV28 and TRBJ2-1; no clear D. V gave up 4 bases and J gave up 12 bases, with 19 bases separating them. Germline CDR1 reads MDHEN; CDR2 reads SYDVKM. The CDR3 is made up of 14 amino acids.

V usage is TRBV24-1 and J usage is TRBJ2-1, with D uncertain. Trimming left V 3 bases short and J 8 bases short, with 10 bases between. The germline V gene encodes CDR1 KGHDR and CDR2 SFDVKD. This CDR3 comprises 13 residues. In DNA form, the CDR3 reads TGTGCCACCAGTGATCCCCTCTCTTATGAGCAGTTCTTC. The encoded protein is CATSDPLSYEQFF.

The V and J genes are TRBV20-1 and TRBJ1-5; D uncertain. Germline lookup yields CDR1 DFQATT and CDR2 SNEGSKA (reference sequence). CDR3 size: 11 residues. V dropped 0 bases and J dropped 6 bases, with 3 bases sitting between them. The CDR3 DNA sequence: TGCAGTGCTAGAGATGGTCAGCCCCAGCATTTT. Its protein product is CSARDGQPQHF.

This rearrangement joins TRBV19 to TRBJ2-1, with D possibly being TRBD1 (6 bases). V was clipped by 5 bases and J by 5 bases, with 13 bases between them. Per germline, CDR1 LNHDA and CDR2 SQIVND (reference sequence). This CDR3 has 14 residues. The CDR3 protein is CASSVGAADNEQFF. The DNA of the CDR3 is TGTGCCAGTAGTGTGGGGGCGGCGGACAATGAGCAGTTCTTC.

The chain recombines TRBV4-1 with TRBJ1-2; a possible D gene is TRBD1 (5 bases). Deletions cut 2 bases from V and 5 bases from J, with 12 bases between. Germline V CDR1 and CDR2: MGHRA, YSYEKL. This CDR3 contains 14 residues. This chain's CDR3 is CASSQNSAGYGYTF. The CDR3, as DNA: TGCGCCAGCAGCCAAAATTCAGCAGGGTATGGCTACACCTTC.

This rearrangement joins TRBV15 to TRBJ1-4, with D perhaps matching TRBD1 (5 bases). The CDR3 totals 16 residues. Germline V gene data show CDR1 as LNHNV and CDR2 as YYDKDF (reference sequence). Trimming shortened V by 0 bases and J by 0 bases, and 8 bases separated the two germline ends. CDR3 residues: CATSRERGSTNEKLFF. CDR3 bases: TGTGCCACCAGCAGAGAAAGGGGCTCAACTAATGAAAAACTGTTTTTT.

This chain links TRBV20-1 with TRBJ2-3; D unresolved. Germline CDR1 is DFQATT and CDR2 is SNEGSKA (reference sequence). Trimming removed 3 bases at V and 4 bases at J, with 17 bases between. The length of the CDR3 is 15 residues. The CDR3 protein is CSASHRARVADTQYF. The CDR3 DNA reads as TGCAGTGCTAGTCACCGGGCCCGCGTAGCAGATACGCAGTATTTT.

This clone was seen just once. This chain uses TRBV3-1 (or the pseudogene TRBV3-2) with TRBJ1-6; D is unresolved. The V end lost 5 bases, the J end lost 10 bases, and 9 bases lay between the germline ends. Per the germline V gene, CDR1 is LGHDT and CDR2 is YNNKEL (reference sequence). The CDR3 length is 12 residues. In DNA form, the CDR3 reads TGTGCCAGCAGCTTCGGGGAGTCACCCCTCCACTTT. Its protein product is CASSFGESPLHF.

In DNA form, the CDR3 reads TGTGCCACCAGTGATTCCGGGAGGGTTACAGATACGCAGTATTTT. Encoded protein: CATSDSGRVTDTQYF. The chain joins TRBV24-1 to TRBJ2-3, with 8 bases fitting TRBD2. CDR3 length equals 15 residues. V lost 2 bases, J lost 3 bases, and 3 bases stayed unmatched. The germline V gene encodes CDR1 KGHDR and CDR2 SFDVKD.

This clone was detected only a few times. The chain uses TRBV27 and TRBJ2-7, with TRBD2 as a possible D gene (5 bases). CDR1 is MNHEY, CDR2 SMNVEV, per germline (reference sequence). This CDR3 has 12 residues. V lost 3 bases, J lost 6 bases, and 9 bases lay in between. The CDR3 loop reads CASSFGGLEQYF. The DNA of the CDR3 is TGTGCCAGCAGTTTCGGCGGGCTCGAGCAGTACTTC.

This chain uses TRBV6-5 with TRBJ2-7; D is ambiguous. The germline CDR1 and CDR2 sequences are MNHEY and SVGAGI. Trimming took 10 bases from V and 5 from J, leaving 21 bases between them. CDR3 length: 14 amino acids. The CDR3 DNA is TGTGCCACCAAAGCGCCCCACGCCTTCGACGAGCAGTACTTC. Translation gives CATKAPHAFDEQYF.

V usage is TRBV5-1 and J usage is TRBJ2-3; possible D gene TRBD2, 6 bases. Germline loops: CDR1 SGHRS, CDR2 YFSETQ. V was clipped by 0 bases and J by 4 bases, with 12 bases between them. There are 15 residues in the CDR3. The CDR3: CASSLVGGSPDTQYF. In DNA, the CDR3 is TGCGCCAGCAGCTTGGTTGGGGGGAGTCCAGATACGCAGTATTTT.

This clone was observed a single time. This sequence joins TRBV4-1 and TRBJ2-7; TRBD1 agrees at 9 bases. This CDR3 has 14 residues. Germline loops: CDR1 MGHRA, CDR2 YSYEKL. Losses at the gene ends were 4 bases for V and 3 bases for J; bases not matched to a gene: 4. The CDR3 spells CASSPPDRGYEQYF. In DNA form, the CDR3 reads TGCGCCAGCAGCCCGCCGGACAGGGGCTACGAGCAGTACTTC.

The CDR3 is CASFARTSYNSPLHF. DNA for the CDR3: TGTGCCAGCTTCGCCCGGACCTCCTATAATTCACCCCTCCACTTT. V is TRBV28 and J is TRBJ1-6; D gene uncertain. Germline V gene data show CDR1 as MDHEN and CDR2 as SYDVKM. Trimming took off 8 bases at V and 0 bases at J, with 11 bases between the two ends. The CDR3 sequence is 15 residues long.

The chain is built from TRBV7-2 and TRBJ2-3; maybe TRBD2 (6 bases). Per germline, CDR1 SGHTA and CDR2 FQGNSA. This CDR3 is 16 amino acids long. With 5 bases removed from V and 3 bases from J, the gap between germline ends came to 18 bases. This CDR3 is CASSPRRALRTDTQYF. Here the CDR3 DNA reads TGTGCCAGCAGCCCCCGGAGGGCCCTTAGGACAGATACGCAGTATTTT.

V and J are TRBV7-3 and TRBJ1-1, with D uncertain. This CDR3 has 14 amino acids. Trimming removed 1 base from V and 1 base from J, with 7 bases in between. CDR1 is SGHTA and CDR2 is FQGTGA in the germline V gene. CDR3 protein: CASSLNRGNTEAFF. As DNA, the CDR3 is TGTGCCAGCAGCTTAAACCGGGGGAACACTGAAGCTTTCTTT.

The CDR3 sequence: CASSLQAADEKLFF. CDR3 nucleotides: TGTGCCAGTAGTCTTCAAGCGGCAGACGAAAAACTGTTTTTT. This chain connects TRBV19 to TRBJ1-4; D not resolved. Germline V gene lookup returns CDR1 LNHDA and CDR2 SQIVND (reference sequence). The CDR3 spans 14 residues. The V end was cut by 5 bases, the J end by 8 bases, with 15 bases between.

The rearrangement uses TRBV14 and TRBJ1-6, with TRBD1 as a possible D gene (6 bases). The CDR3 has 15 residues. The germline V gene encodes CDR1 SGHDN and CDR2 FVKESK. V gave up 5 bases and J gave up 10 bases, with 18 bases separating them. DNA of the CDR3: TGTGCCAGCAGCACGACACAGGGTTACAACTCACCCCTCCACTTT. As protein: CASSTTQGYNSPLHF.

CDR3: CASSPGQNLAKNIQYF. Here the CDR3 DNA reads TGTGCCAGCAGTCCTGGACAGAATTTAGCCAAAAACATTCAGTACTTC. This chain links TRBV7-2 with TRBJ2-4; possible D gene TRBD1, 6 bases. There are 16 residues in the CDR3. Germline V gives CDR1 SGHTA, CDR2 FQGNSA. Between the trimmed V and J ends, which lost 6 bases and 0 bases, there was a span of 15 bases.

The gene calls are TRBV3-1 (or the pseudogene TRBV3-2) and TRBJ2-1; no reliable D call. CDR3 length: 14 amino acids. Trimming cost V 3 bases and J 5 bases, with 11 bases left between them. CDR1 and CDR2 from the germline V gene are LGHDT and YNNKEL (reference sequence). The CDR3 nucleotides read TGTGCCAGCAGCCAGGTAGCTGGCCACAATGAGCAGTTCTTC. Translation gives CASSQVAGHNEQFF.

J is TRBJ2-1 and V is TRBV4-3, with D unclear. CDR3 size: 14 residues. Trimming took off 1 base at V and 9 bases at J, with 13 bases between the two ends. CDR1 is LGHNA and CDR2 is YSLEER in the germline V gene. CDR3 DNA sequence: TGCGCCAGCAGCCAAGCCCAAGGGCAAGGTGAGCAGTTCTTC. Translated: CASSQAQGQGEQFF.

The chain couples TRBV9 to TRBJ2-3; 10 positions agree with TRBD2. There are 17 residues in the CDR3. Germline V lookup: CDR1 SGDLS, CDR2 YYNGEE. With V trimmed by 0 bases and J by 4 bases, 8 bases remained unmatched. CDR3 loop: CASSVGQAGGPADTQYF. The CDR3 region has the DNA TGTGCCAGCAGCGTAGGGCAAGCGGGAGGGCCGGCAGATACGCAGTATTTT.

This chain uses TRBV2 with TRBJ2-7; D is unresolved. V was trimmed by 6 bases and J by 3 bases, leaving 9 bases between them. The germline gives CDR1 SNHLY, CDR2 FYNNEI. This CDR3 has 12 amino acids. The CDR3 is CASRRQVYEQYF. DNA for the CDR3: TGTGCCAGCAGAAGACAAGTCTACGAGCAGTACTTC. Combining the CDR3 with reference TRBV2 and TRBJ2-7 gives the whole variable domain EPEVTQTPSHQVTQMGQEVILRCVPISNHLYFYWYRQILGQKVEFLVSFYNNEISEKSEIFDDQFSVERPDGSNFTLKIRSTKLEDSAMYFCASRRQVYEQYFGPGTRLTVT.

The chain has TRBV27 and TRBJ1-2; D remains ambiguous. V lost 3 bases and J lost 5, with 13 bases in between. Germline lookup yields CDR1 MNHEY and CDR2 SMNVEV (reference sequence). This CDR3 is 14 amino acids long. The CDR3 here is CASSFSHSSYGYTF. The CDR3 DNA sequence: TGTGCCAGCAGTTTCTCCCACAGCAGTTATGGCTACACCTTC.

The V and J genes are TRBV28 and TRBJ1-1; no clear D. This CDR3 is 13 amino acids long. Trimming pared 5 bases from V and 9 bases from J, leaving 16 bases between. Germline V lookup: CDR1 MDHEN, CDR2 SYDVKM. The CDR3 bases are TGTGCCAGCAGTCACATGACACGGCCAAAAGCTTTCTTT. Its translation: CASSHMTRPKAFF.